This T cell receptor (beta chain) was sequenced during a study of pediatric ulcerative colitis. Findings and limits, study-wide: A couple of rectal CDR3 clonotypes occurred in all ulcerative colitis patients. In rectum, acute severe colitis had expanded clones and less diversity. Compared with controls, ulcerative colitis showed greater blood-rectum clone sharing.

Trimming cost V 0 bases and J 1 base, with 9 bases left between them. The CDR3 length is 15 residues. CDR1 and CDR2 (germline): LNHNV, YYDKDF (reference sequence). About this clone itself: The antigen remains unidentified.

Method: immunoSEQ multiplex PCR; TCRdb's copy keeps in-frame clones and lacks some. Counted here are tens of thousands of clones, over 70% occurring once; the ten biggest clones make up 5.2%. The sequence derives from a boy younger than 18 with moderate ulcerative colitis. This chain links TRBV15 with TRBJ2-5; possible D gene TRBD2, 5 bases. The specimen was blood. CDR3 in amino acids: CATSRDQLGQETQYF. Here the CDR3 DNA reads TGTGCCACCAGCAGAGATCAACTAGGCCAAGAGACCCAGTACTTC. Variable domain in full (rest from reference TRBV15 and TRBJ2-5): DAMVIQNPRYQVTQFGKPVTLSCSQTLNHNVMYWYQQKSSQAPKLLFHYYDKDFNNEADTPDNFQSRRPNTSFCFLDIRSPGLGDTAMYLCATSRDQLGQETQYFGPGTRLLVL.